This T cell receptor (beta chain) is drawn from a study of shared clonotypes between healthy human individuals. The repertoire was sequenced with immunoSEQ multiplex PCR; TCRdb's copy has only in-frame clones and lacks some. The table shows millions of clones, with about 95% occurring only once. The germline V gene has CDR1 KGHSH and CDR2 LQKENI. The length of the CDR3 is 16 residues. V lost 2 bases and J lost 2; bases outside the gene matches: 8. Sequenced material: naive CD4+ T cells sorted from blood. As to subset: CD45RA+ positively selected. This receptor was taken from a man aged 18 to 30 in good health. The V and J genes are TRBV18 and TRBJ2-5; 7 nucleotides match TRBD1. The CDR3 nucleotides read TGTGCCAGCTCACCAAGACAGGGTCTAGGGCAAGAGACCCAGTACTTC. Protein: CASSPRQGLGQETQYF.